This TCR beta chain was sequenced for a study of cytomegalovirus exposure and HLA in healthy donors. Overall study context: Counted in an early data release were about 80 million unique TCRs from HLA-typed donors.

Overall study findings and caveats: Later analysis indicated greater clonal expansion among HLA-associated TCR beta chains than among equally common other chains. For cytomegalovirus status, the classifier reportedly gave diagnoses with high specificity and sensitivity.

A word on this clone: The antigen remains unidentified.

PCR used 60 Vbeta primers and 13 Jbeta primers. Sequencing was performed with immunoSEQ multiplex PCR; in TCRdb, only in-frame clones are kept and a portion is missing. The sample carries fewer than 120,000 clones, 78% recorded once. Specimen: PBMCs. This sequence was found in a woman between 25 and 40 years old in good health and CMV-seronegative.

The CDR3 loop is CASSSDRGETQYF. DNA of the CDR3: TGTGCCAGCAGCTCGGACAGGGGAGAGACCCAGTACTTC. The chain is built from TRBV5-4 and TRBJ2-5; 9 nucleotides agree with TRBD1. Unmatched junction bases numbered 1, after V lost 3 bases and J lost 4 bases. The CDR3 covers 13 residues. CDR1 SGHNT and CDR2 YYREEE come from the germline V gene (reference sequence). The full variable domain, rest sourced from reference TRBV5-4 and TRBJ2-5, is ETGVTQSPTHLIKTRGQQVTLRCSSQSGHNTVSWYQQALGQGPQFIFQYYREEENGRGNFPPRFSGLQFPNYSSELNVNALELDDSALYLCASSSDRGETQYFGPGTRLLVL.